This T cell receptor beta chain was observed in a study of blood T cells in healthy people across ages. Trimming pared 3 bases from V and 6 bases from J, leaving 5 bases between. The CDR3 loop spans 11 amino acids. Each sample used at least 6 million PBMCs. Primed by a sample-barcoded 5' primer and a J-beta primer mix, a second PCR proceeded for 7 to 11 cycles. MiXCR, applied by TCRdb to the 5' RACE reads, yields one record per CDR3 protein. Of 850,000 to 1,000,000 distinct CDR3 sequences listed, about 48% are singletons. Study results and caveats: Greater diversity and more naive CD4+ cells were seen in long-lived donors than in aged donors.

Turning to this clonotype: No antigen is known for it.

This TCR was sampled from a man aged 30 to 45 in good health. The sample consisted of blood. The J gene is TRBJ1-1, the V gene TRBV12-3 or TRBV12-4, with unresolved D. CDR3 amino acids: CASSFTAEAFF. The CDR3 region has the DNA TGTGCCAGCAGTTTTACGGCTGAAGCTTTCTTT.